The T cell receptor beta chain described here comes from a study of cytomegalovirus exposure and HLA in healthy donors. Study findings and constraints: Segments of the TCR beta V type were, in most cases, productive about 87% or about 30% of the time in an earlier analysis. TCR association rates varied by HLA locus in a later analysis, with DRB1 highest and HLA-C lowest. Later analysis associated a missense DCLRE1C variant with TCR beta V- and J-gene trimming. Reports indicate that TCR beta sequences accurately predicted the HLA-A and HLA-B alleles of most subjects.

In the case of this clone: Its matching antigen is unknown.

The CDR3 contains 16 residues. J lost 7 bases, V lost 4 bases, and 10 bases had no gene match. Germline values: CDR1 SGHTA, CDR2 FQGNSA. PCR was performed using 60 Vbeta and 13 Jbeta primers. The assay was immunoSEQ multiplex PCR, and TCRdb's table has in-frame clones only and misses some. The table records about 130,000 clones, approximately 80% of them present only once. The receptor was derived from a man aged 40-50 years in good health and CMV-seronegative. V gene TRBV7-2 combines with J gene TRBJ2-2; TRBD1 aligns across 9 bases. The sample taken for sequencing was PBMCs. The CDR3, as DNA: TGTGCCAGCAGCTCACAACCGGGACAGGGCTACGGGGAGCTGTTTTTT. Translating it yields CASSSQPGQGYGELFF. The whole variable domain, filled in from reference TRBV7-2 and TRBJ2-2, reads GAGVSQSPSNKVTEKGKDVELRCDPISGHTALYWYRQSLGQGLEFLIYFQGNSAPDKSGLPSDRFSAERTGGSVSTLTIQRTQQEDSAVYLCASSSQPGQGYGELFFGEGSRLTVL.